These 3 T cell receptor beta chains came from one sample sequenced in a study of OX40 agonist ivuxolimab in advanced cancers. Profiling relied on immunoSEQ multiplex PCR, and the TCRdb table lists in-frame clones only, not all of them. The sample shows 35,000 to 45,000 clones, about 86% of them seen only once. The specimen was CD4+ or CD8+ T cells sorted from blood, collected in a trial of the OX40 agonist ivuxolimab. The origin of the receptors is an adult with an advanced solid tumor such as melanoma, head and neck, liver or kidney cancer.

The CDR3 spells CASSFAGAGTEAFF. CDR3 nucleotides: TGCGCCAGCAGCTTCGCGGGGGCCGGCACTGAAGCTTTCTTT. The gene calls are TRBV5-1 and TRBJ1-1; maybe TRBD1 (6 bases). The CDR3 covers 14 residues. Trimming stripped 2 bases from V and 4 bases from J, with 12 bases between. Germline CDR1 and CDR2: SGHRS and YFSETQ.

The V call is TRBV5-7, the J call TRBJ1-1; tentatively, D is TRBD1 (6 bases). TRBV5-7 is recorded as an ORF, its role being uncertain. Trimming took 4 bases from V and 2 from J, leaving 15 bases between them. The CDR3 consists of 15 residues. CDR3 in DNA: TGTGCCAGCAGCCGGGGCAGGGGCCCTAACACTGAAGCTTTCTTT. It specifies CASSRGRGPNTEAFF.

V gene TRBV9 combines with J gene TRBJ2-5; the D gene is possibly TRBD1 (6 bases). This CDR3 is 14 amino acids long. The germline V gene has CDR1 SGDLS and CDR2 YYNGEE. The V gene lost 3 bases and the J gene lost 2 bases, with 11 bases spanning the gap. DNA of the CDR3: TGTGCCAGCAGCGCCGGGACAAGTCAAGAGACCCAGTACTTC. Translating it yields CASSAGTSQETQYF.